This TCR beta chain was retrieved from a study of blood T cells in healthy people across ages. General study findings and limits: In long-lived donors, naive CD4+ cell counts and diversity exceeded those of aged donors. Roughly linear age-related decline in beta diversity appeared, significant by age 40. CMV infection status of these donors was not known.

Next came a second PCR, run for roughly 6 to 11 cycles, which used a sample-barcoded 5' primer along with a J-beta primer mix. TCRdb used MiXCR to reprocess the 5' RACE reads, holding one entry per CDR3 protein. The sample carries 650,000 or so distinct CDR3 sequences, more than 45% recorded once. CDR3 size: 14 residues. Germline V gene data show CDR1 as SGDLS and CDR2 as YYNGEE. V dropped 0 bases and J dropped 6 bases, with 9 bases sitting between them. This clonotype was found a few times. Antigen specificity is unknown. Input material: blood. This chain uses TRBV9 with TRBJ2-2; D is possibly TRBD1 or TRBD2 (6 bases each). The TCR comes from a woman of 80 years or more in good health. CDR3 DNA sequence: TGTGCCAGCAGCGTAGCGGGGGCATCCGGGGAGCTGTTTTTT. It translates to CASSVAGASGELFF.